This T cell receptor beta chain was captured by sequencing in a study of blood T cell repertoires in COVID-19 (dated by TCRdb to 2019 to 2021). Some background on the complete study: Samples covering the acute and convalescent phases of COVID-19 were provided by collaborators in the United States, Italy and Spain. The samples were drawn from two sources: the first 160 participants of the ongoing ImmuneRACE study, and over 950 subjects contributed by 6 global collaborators. The dataset comprised deeply sampled blood TCRbeta repertoires from subjects exposed to, actively infected with, or recovered from COVID-19. The repertoires were released in a freely available public database intended as a resource for research on the immune response to SARS-CoV-2. Where available, HLA class I and class II types were obtained from metadata supplied by the sample provider rather than from assay-based typing. The prospective study material was composed of cDNA or gDNA derived from T cells, B-cell-depleted T cells, or PBMCs. Nearly every sample came with metadata listing a de-identified subject ID, COVID-19 status, age in years and sex.

At one collaborating source in Seattle, patients were enrolled during active infection and were followed longitudinally through the course of disease. The collaborating institutions used their own protocols to collect whole blood in K2EDTA tubes. For TCRbeta analysis, collaborators shipped samples as frozen whole blood, isolated PBMCs, or DNA extracted from either of those sample types. With respect to this clone: Its specific antigen is unknown. No clone much larger than this one lies a single base away; base qualities are absent.

TCRbeta CDR3 regions were amplified from genomic DNA using the immunoSEQ Assay, a bias-controlled multiplex PCR. As for how the authors treated the data: The number of nucleated cells in each sample was estimated from the amplification of reference gene primers within the assay. Sequence reads were collapsed and filtered to measure the absolute abundance of every unique TCRbeta CDR3 rearrangement. For each sample, productive Simpson clonality was calculated as the square root of Simpson's diversity index across productive rearrangements. The source is immuneACCESS, and TCRdb retained only in-frame sequences with V and J called. Part of the clones is not carried over; for the studies checked, unresolved V genes explain less than half of this, and the remainder is unexplained. The V and J calls and clone size were taken over from that table, and D and trimming were inferred from the DNA. The sample table contains 68,000 or so clones; only one count was recorded for 87% of them. In total, the top ten clones hold around 3.6% of the sample.

CDR1 and CDR2 (SGHNT, YYREEE) derive from the germline V gene (reference sequence). The CDR3 numbers 17 residues from cysteine through phenylalanine. Only CDR3 DNA remains: 51 bases, in frame from the first base. Compared with germline, V lacks 0 bases and J lacks 3 bases; bases without a gene match: 6. General findings and caveats noted by the study authors: The quantity of clinical and demographic metadata differed by source and by participant and was supplied without curation.

The rearranged chain carries TRBV5-4 and TRBJ2-2; 9 of the junction bases match TRBD1. Material for sequencing was peripheral blood. This clonotype was sampled from a woman between 45 and 65 years old with COVID-19, enrolled during active disease. The CDR3: CASSLDRTGVDTGELFF. The DNA sequence is given as TGTGCCAGCAGCTTGGATCGGACAGGGGTTGACACCGGGGAGCTGTTTTTT.